These 32 T cell receptor beta chains share one sample of origin, sequenced in a study of cytomegalovirus exposure and HLA in healthy donors. Primers for the PCR totalled 60 Vbeta and 13 Jbeta. Data came from immunoSEQ multiplex PCR; TCRdb stores just in-frame clones and leaves some out. Here the sample spans tens of thousands of clones, approximately 70% being singletons. The sequenced material came from PBMCs. The receptors derive from a woman aged 45-60 years in good health and CMV-seropositive.

The gene calls are TRBV19 and TRBJ1-1; unclear D gene. Germline V CDR1 and CDR2: LNHDA, SQIVND (reference sequence). The CDR3 is made up of 15 amino acids. Trimming left V 7 bases short and J 0 bases short, with 15 bases between. As DNA, the CDR3 is TGTGCCAGTATTGGTTCCGGGGTTCTGAACACTGAAGCTTTCTTT. The encoded protein is CASIGSGVLNTEAFF.

This chain uses TRBV18 with TRBJ2-7, with D perhaps matching TRBD1 (6 bases). CDR1 and CDR2 (germline): KGHSH, LQKENI. The CDR3 is 19 amino acids. V was pared by 0 bases and J by 2 bases, with 23 bases between. In DNA, the CDR3 is TGTGCCAGCTCACCACCTGAGTACAGGGAATCGAATAGAGCCTACGAGCAGTACTTC. Encoded protein: CASSPPEYRESNRAYEQYF.

The genes are TRBV28 and TRBJ2-3; 12 positions match TRBD2. The CDR3 contains 15 residues. J was trimmed by 8 bases and V by 6 bases; bases with no gene match: 9. Per germline, CDR1 MDHEN and CDR2 SYDVKM. This CDR3 reads CASSAASGRAATQYF. The CDR3 bases are TGTGCCAGCAGCGCCGCTAGCGGGAGGGCCGCTACGCAGTATTTT.

The rearrangement uses TRBV30 and TRBJ2-2; D may be TRBD2 (5 bases). Germline V CDR1 and CDR2: GTSNPN, SVGIG (reference sequence). V was trimmed by 8 bases and J by 5 bases, leaving 9 bases between them. The CDR3 loop spans 11 amino acids. The CDR3 sequence is CARGGTGELFF. The CDR3 DNA sequence: TGTGCCCGAGGAGGTACCGGGGAGCTGTTTTTT. The full variable domain, completed using reference TRBV30 and TRBJ2-2, is SQTIHQWPATLVQPVGSPLSLECTVEGTSNPNLYWYRQAAGRGLQLLFYSVGIGQISSEVPQNLSASRPQDRQFILSSKKLLLSDSGFYLCARGGTGELFFGEGSRLTVL.

In this sample, this clone turned up a few times. The genes are TRBV9 and TRBJ2-1, with 7 bases matching TRBD2. This CDR3 spans 17 amino acids. CDR1 SGDLS and CDR2 YYNGEE come from the germline V gene. The ends lost 0 bases at V and 9 bases at J; junction bases unmatched: 15. The CDR3 region is CASSVAPPGLERGEQFF. The DNA of the CDR3 is TGTGCCAGCAGCGTAGCCCCTCCCGGACTAGAACGGGGTGAGCAGTTCTTC.

The chain employs TRBV28 and TRBJ2-7, with 10 bases matching TRBD1. J gave up 6 bases and V 7 bases, and 6 bases lay outside the gene matches. This CDR3 has 13 residues. Looked up from germline, CDR1 is MDHEN and CDR2 is SYDVKM. For the CDR3, the DNA is TGTGCCAGCAATAGACAGGGGGCGCTCGAGCAGTACTTC. Translating it yields CASNRQGALEQYF.

This clone was observed a handful of times. The J gene is TRBJ1-1, the V gene TRBV5-1; D is uncertain. Germline V gene sequence: CDR1 SGHRS, CDR2 YFSETQ. Trimming took 4 bases from V and 0 from J, leaving 13 bases between them. This CDR3 has 15 residues. The CDR3 bases are TGCGCCAGCAGCCCAACGACATCCATGAACACTGAAGCTTTCTTT. Translation: CASSPTTSMNTEAFF. The full variable domain, rest sourced from reference TRBV5-1 and TRBJ1-1, is KAGVTQTPRYLIKTRGQQVTLSCSPISGHRSVSWYQQTPGQGLQFLFEYFSETQRNKGNFPGRFSGRQFSNSRSEMNVSTLELGDSALYLCASSPTTSMNTEAFFGQGTRLTVV.

Comments on this clone: Distinct nucleotide sequences in the sample also encode this CDR3. The chain combines TRBV5-1 with TRBJ1-2, with TRBD1 matching over 7 bases. The CDR3 is 13 residues long. Trimming at V came to 0 bases and at J to 8 bases, leaving 4 bases not matched to a gene. CDR1 is SGHRS, CDR2 YFSETQ, per germline. In DNA, the CDR3 is TGCGCCAGCAGCTTGGGAGGGACAGCGGGCTACACCTTC. This sequence encodes CASSLGGTAGYTF. The variable domain in full, completed from reference TRBV5-1 and TRBJ1-2, reads KAGVTQTPRYLIKTRGQQVTLSCSPISGHRSVSWYQQTPGQGLQFLFEYFSETQRNKGNFPGRFSGRQFSNSRSEMNVSTLELGDSALYLCASSLGGTAGYTFGSGTRLTVV.

The chain uses TRBV7-2 and TRBJ2-3; 8 nucleotides match TRBD2. The germline V gene encodes CDR1 SGHTA and CDR2 FQGNSA. J was trimmed by 3 bases and V by 1 base; bases with no gene match: 3. CDR3 length: 15 residues. This CDR3 reads CASSLVAGITDTQYF. Written as DNA, the CDR3 is TGTGCCAGCAGCTTAGTAGCGGGAATAACAGATACGCAGTATTTT.

The chain recombines TRBV28 with TRBJ1-2; 8 nucleotides agree with TRBD1. V dropped 8 bases and J dropped 4; count of bases not matched to a gene: 15. The CDR3 sequence is 16 residues long. Germline lookup yields CDR1 MDHEN and CDR2 SYDVKM. The CDR3 DNA is TGTGCCAGCCGCAGGGACAGGCGGACCTATGGCTATGGCTACACCTTC. Protein sequence: CASRRDRRTYGYGYTF.

The CDR3 loop is CASSFGTGGPTGELFF. The DNA of the CDR3 is TGTGCCAGCAGTTTCGGGACAGGGGGGCCCACCGGGGAGCTGTTTTTT. The genes are TRBV6-5 and TRBJ2-2; 11 nucleotides agree with TRBD1. The germline V gene has CDR1 MNHEY and CDR2 SVGAGI. The CDR3 sequence is 16 residues long. Trimming took 4 bases from V and 4 from J; bases not matched to a gene: 5.

The J gene is TRBJ1-2, the V gene TRBV30; TRBD1 matches at 11 bases. Trimming cost V 4 bases and J 8 bases; bases outside gene matches: 15. The CDR3 is made up of 16 amino acids. Germline-derived CDR1 and CDR2 are GTSNPN and SVGIG (reference sequence). The CDR3 nucleotides read TGTGCCTGGAATATCCGGACAGGGGGCGCGTCCGACGGCTACACCTTC. Amino acids: CAWNIRTGGASDGYTF.

This rearrangement joins TRBV29-1 to TRBJ2-7; 9 bases are shared with TRBD1. This CDR3 is 12 amino acids long. V lost 6 bases, J lost 6 bases, and 6 bases stayed unmatched. Looked up from germline, CDR1 is SQVTM and CDR2 is ANQGSEA. The CDR3 region is CSVWTGVGEQYF. In DNA, the CDR3 is TGCAGCGTCTGGACAGGGGTGGGCGAGCAGTACTTC.

The chain is built from TRBV10-1 and TRBJ2-7; D possibly corresponds to TRBD1 (5 bases). CDR3 length: 13 residues. Between the trimmed V and J ends, which lost 8 bases and 3 bases, there was a span of 14 bases. Germline CDR1 is WNHNN and CDR2 is SYGVQD (reference sequence). The CDR3 nucleotides are TGCGCCAGCCAAAGGCAGGGTAGCTACGAGCAGTACTTC. This sequence encodes CASQRQGSYEQYF.

V usage is TRBV7-2 and J usage is TRBJ2-7, with 10 bases that match TRBD2. V was pared by 4 bases and J by 5 bases, with 5 bases of the junction left unmatched. This CDR3 region has 14 residues. CDR1 SGHTA and CDR2 FQGNSA come from the germline V gene. The DNA for the CDR3 is TGTGCCAGCAGCTCTAGCGGGAGAAGCGACGAGCAGTACTTC. It is translated as CASSSSGRSDEQYF.

The chain carries TRBV2 and TRBJ2-5, with a possible D match to TRBD2 (5 bases). V gave up 3 bases and J gave up 10 bases, with 9 bases separating them. The CDR3 spans 11 residues. Germline loops: CDR1 SNHLY, CDR2 FYNNEI. The CDR3 coding sequence is TGTGCCAGCAGTGAGGACTCCTACCAGTACTTC. This gives the protein CASSEDSYQYF.

The gene calls are TRBV7-8 and TRBJ2-3, with 8 bases lining up with TRBD1. CDR1 and CDR2 from the germline V gene are SGHVS and FQNEAQ. J lost 1 base, V lost 4 bases, and 7 bases had no gene match. This CDR3 contains 16 residues. The CDR3 is CASSSGQGLGTDTQYF. As DNA, the CDR3 is TGTGCCAGCAGCTCAGGACAGGGTTTGGGCACAGATACGCAGTATTTT.

The genes are TRBV7-8 and TRBJ1-2; D is perhaps TRBD1 (6 bases). V was trimmed by 5 bases and J by 0 bases, leaving 19 bases between them. Germline loops: CDR1 SGHVS, CDR2 FQNEAQ. The length of the CDR3 is 17 residues. CDR3 coding DNA: TGTGCCAGCAGCCCCGTCTCGAGGGGGAGAGCTAACTATGGCTACACCTTC. The encoded protein is CASSPVSRGRANYGYTF. Complete variable domain (other parts from reference TRBV7-8 and TRBJ1-2): GAGVSQSPRYKVAKRGQDVALRCDPISGHVSLFWYQQALGQGPEFLTYFQNEAQLDKSGLPSDRFFAERPEGSVSTLKIQRTQQEDSAVYLCASSPVSRGRANYGYTFGSGTRLTVV.

This clone has more than one count but fewer than ten. The gene calls are TRBV18 and TRBJ2-2, with D tentatively TRBD1 (6 bases). Trimming removed 3 bases at V and 4 bases at J, with 9 bases between. The germline V gene encodes CDR1 KGHSH and CDR2 LQKENI. This CDR3 comprises 14 residues. This CDR3 is CASSPQGSTGELFF. DNA for the CDR3: TGTGCCAGCTCACCGCAGGGGTCCACCGGGGAGCTGTTTTTT.

The J gene is TRBJ2-3, the V gene TRBV29-1; 7 bases match TRBD2. The V and J ends lost 0 bases and 0 bases, in that order; junction bases with no gene match: 6. This CDR3 is 16 amino acids long. CDR1 and CDR2 from the germline V gene are SQVTM and ANQGSEA. CDR3 nucleotide sequence: TGCAGCGTTGAAGATCCAGGGAGGGGTAGCACAGATACGCAGTATTTT. Its translation is CSVEDPGRGSTDTQYF.

The chain couples TRBV9 to TRBJ2-7; TRBD2 agrees at 13 bases. Germline V gene data show CDR1 as SGDLS and CDR2 as YYNGEE. The length of the CDR3 is 14 residues. The trim removed 4 bases at V and 7 bases at J, leaving 5 bases unmatched. The CDR3 is CASSFGLAGEEQYF. As DNA, the CDR3 is TGTGCCAGCAGCTTCGGACTAGCGGGAGAGGAGCAGTACTTC. The entire variable domain, with the rest obtained from reference TRBV9 and TRBJ2-7, is as follows: DSGVTQTPKHLITATGQRVTLRCSPRSGDLSVYWYQQSLDQGLQFLIQYYNGEERAKGNILERFSAQQFPDLHSELNLSSLELGDSALYFCASSFGLAGEEQYFGPGTRLTVT.

The chain recombines TRBV18 with TRBJ1-1; 10 bases match TRBD1. The V segment lost 4 bases and the J segment 0 bases; nucleotides outside the gene matches: 2. The CDR3 is made up of 15 amino acids. From germline, CDR1 is KGHSH and CDR2 LQKENI. CDR3: CASSLGTGVNTEAFF. As DNA, the CDR3 is TGTGCCAGCTCACTTGGGACAGGGGTGAACACTGAAGCTTTCTTT.

This clone was found once. The chain joins TRBV7-3 to TRBJ2-1, with 8 bases aligning to TRBD2. This CDR3 comprises 16 residues. In germline, CDR1 is SGHTA, CDR2 FQGTGA. The V gene end was trimmed by 2 bases and the J gene end by 5 bases; junction bases not matched to a gene: 8. The CDR3 loop reads CASSLLGGRFDNEQFF. As DNA, the CDR3 is TGTGCCAGCAGCTTATTGGGCGGGAGGTTCGACAATGAGCAGTTCTTC.

The chain carries TRBV7-3 and TRBJ1-4, with D maybe TRBD1 (6 bases). With 5 bases removed from V and 8 bases from J, the gap between germline ends came to 12 bases. CDR3 length equals 13 residues. The germline CDR1 and CDR2 sequences are SGHTA and FQGTGA. CDR3: CASSLQGLEKLFF. As DNA, the CDR3 is TGTGCCAGCAGCCTACAGGGTTTGGAAAAACTGTTTTTT.

Comments on this clone: Other DNA sequences from this sample encode an identical CDR3 as well. This chain links TRBV19 with TRBJ1-1; 8 nucleotides match TRBD1. V gave up 9 bases and J gave up 1 base; unmatched junction bases: 7. Germline CDR1 reads LNHDA; CDR2 reads SQIVND (reference sequence). CDR3 size: 14 residues. The chain's CDR3 is CASRTGRRNTEAFF. CDR3 nucleotides: TGTGCCAGCAGGACAGGGAGAAGGAACACTGAAGCTTTCTTT.

This clone was seen a few times. This chain connects TRBV25-1 to TRBJ2-5; TRBD1 is a possible D gene (5 bases). The germline V and J ends were trimmed by 4 bases and 2 bases, with 14 bases remaining between them. This CDR3 comprises 15 residues. The germline V gene has CDR1 MGHDK and CDR2 SYGVNS. CDR3 DNA: TGTGCCAGCAGTGGAAGGGGCCAGATACAAGAGACCCAGTACTTC. This sequence encodes CASSGRGQIQETQYF.

This clone was observed a few times. This chain links TRBV28 with TRBJ1-5, with TRBD1 matching over 10 bases. J lost 5 bases, V lost 6 bases, and 10 bases had no gene match. CDR1 is MDHEN, CDR2 SYDVKM, per germline. The CDR3 totals 16 residues. CDR3 region: CASRSAGTGEHQPQHF. The CDR3 DNA is TGTGCCAGCAGGTCCGCCGGGACAGGGGAGCATCAGCCCCAGCATTTT. Drawing the rest from reference TRBV28 and TRBJ1-5, the complete variable domain is DVKVTQSSRYLVKRTGEKVFLECVQDMDHENMFWYRQDPGLGLRLIYFSYDVKMKEKGDIPEGYSVSREKKERFSLILESASTNQTSMYLCASRSAGTGEHQPQHFGDGTRLSIL.

V is TRBV27 and J is TRBJ2-5; 8 nucleotides match TRBD1. The DNA end favors TRBJ2-7, so the J call may be wrong. The CDR3 totals 15 residues. Germline lookup yields CDR1 MNHEY and CDR2 SMNVEV (reference sequence). As DNA, the CDR3 is TGTGCCAGCAGTGAGATTGGACAGGGAGGATACGAGCAGTACTTC. Protein sequence: CASSEIGQGGYEQYF.

The chain has TRBV4-3 and TRBJ2-1, with 10 bases matching TRBD2. This CDR3 is 15 amino acids long. Germline V gene sequence: CDR1 LGHNA, CDR2 YSLEER. J gave up 9 bases and V 1 base, and 6 bases lay outside the gene matches. CDR3 amino acids: CASSQVASGRGEQFF. For the CDR3, the DNA is TGCGCCAGCAGCCAAGTGGCTAGCGGGAGAGGTGAGCAGTTCTTC.

This clone has just a few counts. This chain connects TRBV4-1 to TRBJ1-6; D gene ambiguous. The CDR3 runs 13 residues. Trimming took off 0 bases at V and 7 bases at J, with 4 bases between the two ends. Germline V gene data show CDR1 as MGHRA and CDR2 as YSYEKL. This chain's CDR3 is CASSQDSNSPLHF. The CDR3 DNA reads TGCGCCAGCAGCCAAGATTCAAATTCACCCCTCCACTTT.

This chain joins TRBV28 and TRBJ1-1; TRBD1 agrees at 9 bases. CDR3 length equals 13 residues. V dropped 5 bases and J dropped 10; count of bases not matched to a gene: 8. Germline CDR1 reads MDHEN; CDR2 reads SYDVKM. The CDR3 DNA follows: TGTGCCAGCAGTCTAACAGGGGGCCCTAGAGCTTTCTTT. As protein: CASSLTGGPRAFF.

This chain connects TRBV15 to TRBJ1-4; 9 bases agree with TRBD1. After removal of 1 base from V and 7 bases from J, the junction contained 4 bases not matched to a gene. This CDR3 has 15 residues. Germline V gene sequence: CDR1 LNHNV, CDR2 YYDKDF (reference sequence). The CDR3 here is CATSRGGQGGEKLFF. The DNA of the CDR3 is TGTGCCACCAGCAGAGGGGGACAGGGCGGTGAAAAACTGTTTTTT.